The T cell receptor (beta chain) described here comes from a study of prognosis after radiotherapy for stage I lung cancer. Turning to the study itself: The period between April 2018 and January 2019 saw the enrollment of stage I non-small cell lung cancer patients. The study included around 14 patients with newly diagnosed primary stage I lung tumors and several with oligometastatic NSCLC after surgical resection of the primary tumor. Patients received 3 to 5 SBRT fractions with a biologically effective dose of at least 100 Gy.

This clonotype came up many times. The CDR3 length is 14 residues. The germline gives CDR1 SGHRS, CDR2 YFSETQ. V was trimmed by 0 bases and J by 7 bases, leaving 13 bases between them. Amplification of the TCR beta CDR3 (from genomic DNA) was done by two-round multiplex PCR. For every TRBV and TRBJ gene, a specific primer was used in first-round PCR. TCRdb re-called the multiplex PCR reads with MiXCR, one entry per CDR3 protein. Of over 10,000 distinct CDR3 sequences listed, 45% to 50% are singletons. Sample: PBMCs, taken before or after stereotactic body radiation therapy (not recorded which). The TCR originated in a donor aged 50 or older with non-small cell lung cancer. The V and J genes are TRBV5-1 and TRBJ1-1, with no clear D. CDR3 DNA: TGCGCCAGCAGCTTGGATATCGCTGGGGATGAAGCTTTCTTT. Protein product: CASSLDIAGDEAFF. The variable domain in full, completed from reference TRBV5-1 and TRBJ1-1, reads KAGVTQTPRYLIKTRGQQVTLSCSPISGHRSVSWYQQTPGQGLQFLFEYFSETQRNKGNFPGRFSGRQFSNSRSEMNVSTLELGDSALYLCASSLDIAGDEAFFGQGTRLTVV.